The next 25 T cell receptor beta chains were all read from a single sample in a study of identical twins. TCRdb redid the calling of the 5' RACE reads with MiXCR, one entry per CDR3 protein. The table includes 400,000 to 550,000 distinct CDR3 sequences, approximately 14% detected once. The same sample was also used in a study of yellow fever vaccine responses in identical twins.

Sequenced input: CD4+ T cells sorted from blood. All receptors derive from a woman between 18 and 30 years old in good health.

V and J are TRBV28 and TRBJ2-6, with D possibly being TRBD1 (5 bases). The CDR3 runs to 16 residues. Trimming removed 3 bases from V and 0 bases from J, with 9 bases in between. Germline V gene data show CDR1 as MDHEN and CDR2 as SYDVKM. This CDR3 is CASSFQGPSGANVLTF. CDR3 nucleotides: TGTGCCAGCAGTTTCCAGGGTCCCTCTGGGGCCAACGTCCTGACTTTC.

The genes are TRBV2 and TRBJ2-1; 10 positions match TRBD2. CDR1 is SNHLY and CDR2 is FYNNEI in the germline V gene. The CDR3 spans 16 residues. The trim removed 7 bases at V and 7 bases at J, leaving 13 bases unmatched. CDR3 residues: CASTVASSGGLNEQFF. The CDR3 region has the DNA TGTGCCAGCACGGTCGCTTCTAGCGGGGGCCTGAATGAGCAGTTCTTC. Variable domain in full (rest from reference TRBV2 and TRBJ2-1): EPEVTQTPSHQVTQMGQEVILRCVPISNHLYFYWYRQILGQKVEFLVSFYNNEISEKSEIFDDQFSVERPDGSNFTLKIRSTKLEDSAMYFCASTVASSGGLNEQFFGPGTRLTVL.

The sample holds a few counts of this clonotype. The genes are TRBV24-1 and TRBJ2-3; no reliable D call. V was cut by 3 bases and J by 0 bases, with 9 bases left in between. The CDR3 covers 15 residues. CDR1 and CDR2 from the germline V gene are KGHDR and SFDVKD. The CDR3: CATSDETLSTDTQYF. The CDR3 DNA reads TGTGCCACCAGTGATGAGACATTAAGCACAGATACGCAGTATTTT.

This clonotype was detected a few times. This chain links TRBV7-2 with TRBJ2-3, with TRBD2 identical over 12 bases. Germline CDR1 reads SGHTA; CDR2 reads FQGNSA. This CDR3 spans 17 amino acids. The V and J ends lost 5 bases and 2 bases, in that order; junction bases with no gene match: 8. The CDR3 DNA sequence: TGTGCCAGCAGCCGAGGGACTAGCGGGCTAAACACAGATACGCAGTATTTT. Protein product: CASSRGTSGLNTDTQYF.

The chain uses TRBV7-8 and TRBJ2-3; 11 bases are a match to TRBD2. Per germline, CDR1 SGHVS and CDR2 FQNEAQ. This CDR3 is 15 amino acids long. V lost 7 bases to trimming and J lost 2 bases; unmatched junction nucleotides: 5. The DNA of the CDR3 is TGTGCCAGCAACCTGACTAGCGGGGACACAGATACGCAGTATTTT. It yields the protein CASNLTSGDTDTQYF.

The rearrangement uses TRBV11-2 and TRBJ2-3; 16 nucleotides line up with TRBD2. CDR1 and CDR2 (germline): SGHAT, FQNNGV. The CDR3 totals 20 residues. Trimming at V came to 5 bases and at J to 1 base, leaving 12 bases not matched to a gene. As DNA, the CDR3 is TGTGCCAGCAGCCCCCTGGGACTAGCGGGAGGGCCGGTGGGCACAGATACGCAGTATTTT. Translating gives CASSPLGLAGGPVGTDTQYF. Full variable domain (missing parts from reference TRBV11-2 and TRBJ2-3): EAGVAQSPRYKIIEKRQSVAFWCNPISGHATLYWYQQILGQGPKLLIQFQNNGVVDDSQLPKDRFSAERLKGVDSTLKIQPAKLEDSAVYLCASSPLGLAGGPVGTDTQYFGPGTRLTVL.

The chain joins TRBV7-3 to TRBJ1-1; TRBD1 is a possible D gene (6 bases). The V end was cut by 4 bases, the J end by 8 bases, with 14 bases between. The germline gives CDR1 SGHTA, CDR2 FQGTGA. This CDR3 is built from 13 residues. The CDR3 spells CASSSGLQGEAFF. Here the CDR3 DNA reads TGTGCCAGCAGCTCAGGGCTCCAGGGGGAAGCTTTCTTT.

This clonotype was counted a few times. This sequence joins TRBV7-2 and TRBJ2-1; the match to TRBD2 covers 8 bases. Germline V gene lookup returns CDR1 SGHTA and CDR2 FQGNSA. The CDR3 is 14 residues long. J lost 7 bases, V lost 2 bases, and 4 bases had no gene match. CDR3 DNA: TGTGCCAGCAGCTTACTCGGGGGGGGTAATGAGCAGTTCTTC. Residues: CASSLLGGGNEQFF.

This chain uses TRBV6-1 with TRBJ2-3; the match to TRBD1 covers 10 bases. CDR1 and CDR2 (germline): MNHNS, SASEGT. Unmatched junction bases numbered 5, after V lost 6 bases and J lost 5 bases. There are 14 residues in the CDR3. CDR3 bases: TGTGCCAGCAGGAGACAGGGGGCAAGAGATACGCAGTATTTT. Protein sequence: CASRRQGARDTQYF.

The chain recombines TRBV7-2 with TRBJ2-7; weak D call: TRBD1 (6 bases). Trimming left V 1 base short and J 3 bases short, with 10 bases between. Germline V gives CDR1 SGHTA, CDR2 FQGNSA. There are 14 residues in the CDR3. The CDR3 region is CASSLGSGVYEQYF. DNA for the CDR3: TGTGCCAGCAGCTTAGGTTCAGGGGTCTACGAGCAGTACTTC.

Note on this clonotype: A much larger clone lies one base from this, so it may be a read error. CDR3 amino acids: CSVGQGTCEQYF. The DNA for the CDR3 is TGCAGCGTTGGACAGGGTACCTGCGAGCAGTACTTC. The chain links TRBV29-1 to TRBJ2-7; 7 bases are shared with TRBD1. There are 12 residues in the CDR3. The germline CDR1 and CDR2 sequences are SQVTM and ANQGSEA. J was trimmed by 6 bases and V by 4 bases; bases with no gene match: 6.

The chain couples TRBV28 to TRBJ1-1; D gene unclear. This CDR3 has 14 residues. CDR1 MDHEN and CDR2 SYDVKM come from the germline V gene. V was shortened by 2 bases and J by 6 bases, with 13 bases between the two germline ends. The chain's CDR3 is CASSLVTGLAEAFF. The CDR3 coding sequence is TGTGCCAGCAGTTTAGTGACGGGATTGGCTGAAGCTTTCTTT.

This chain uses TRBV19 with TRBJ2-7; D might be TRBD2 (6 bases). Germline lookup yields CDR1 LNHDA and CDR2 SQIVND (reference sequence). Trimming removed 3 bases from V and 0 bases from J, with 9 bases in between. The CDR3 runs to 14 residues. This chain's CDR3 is CASSIGGTSYEQYF. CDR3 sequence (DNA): TGTGCCAGTAGTATCGGCGGGACCTCCTACGAGCAGTACTTC.

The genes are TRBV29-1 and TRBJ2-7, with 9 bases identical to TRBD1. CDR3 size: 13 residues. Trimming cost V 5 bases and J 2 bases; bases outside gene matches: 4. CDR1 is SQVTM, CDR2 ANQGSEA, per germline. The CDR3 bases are TGCAGCGTTTGGGACAGGGTTGCCTACGAGCAGTACTTC. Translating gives CSVWDRVAYEQYF.

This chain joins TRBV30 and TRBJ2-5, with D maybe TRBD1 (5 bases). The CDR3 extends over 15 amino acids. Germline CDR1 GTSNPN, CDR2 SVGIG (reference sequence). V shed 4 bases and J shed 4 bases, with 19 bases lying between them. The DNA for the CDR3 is TGTGCCTGGACAGGCTACCCCCAGGGCGTAGAGACCCAGTACTTC. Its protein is CAWTGYPQGVETQYF.

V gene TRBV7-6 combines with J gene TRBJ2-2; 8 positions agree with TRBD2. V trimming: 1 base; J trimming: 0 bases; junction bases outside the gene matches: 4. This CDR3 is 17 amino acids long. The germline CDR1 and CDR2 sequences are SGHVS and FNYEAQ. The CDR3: CASSLGSAGANTGELFF. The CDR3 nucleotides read TGTGCCAGCAGCTTAGGATCAGCGGGGGCGAACACCGGGGAGCTGTTTTTT.

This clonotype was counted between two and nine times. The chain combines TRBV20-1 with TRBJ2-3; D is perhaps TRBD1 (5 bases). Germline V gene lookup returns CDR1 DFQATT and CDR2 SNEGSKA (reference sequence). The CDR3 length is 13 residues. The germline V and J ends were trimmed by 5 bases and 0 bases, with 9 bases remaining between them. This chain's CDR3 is CSAPRQSTDTQYF. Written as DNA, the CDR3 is TGCAGTGCTCCTCGACAGAGCACAGATACGCAGTATTTT.

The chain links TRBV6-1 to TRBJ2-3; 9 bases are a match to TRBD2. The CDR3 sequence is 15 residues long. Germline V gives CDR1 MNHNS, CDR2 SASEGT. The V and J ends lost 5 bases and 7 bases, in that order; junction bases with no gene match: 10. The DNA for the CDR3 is TGTGCCAGCAGTCCTATAGCGGGAGAAGCAAATACGCAGTATTTT. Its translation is CASSPIAGEANTQYF.

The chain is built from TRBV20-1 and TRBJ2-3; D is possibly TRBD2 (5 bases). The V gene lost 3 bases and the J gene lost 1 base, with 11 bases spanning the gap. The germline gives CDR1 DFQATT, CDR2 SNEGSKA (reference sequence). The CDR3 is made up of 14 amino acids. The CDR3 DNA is TGCAGTGCTAGCGAAGCGGCTCGCACAGATACGCAGTATTTT. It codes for CSASEAARTDTQYF.

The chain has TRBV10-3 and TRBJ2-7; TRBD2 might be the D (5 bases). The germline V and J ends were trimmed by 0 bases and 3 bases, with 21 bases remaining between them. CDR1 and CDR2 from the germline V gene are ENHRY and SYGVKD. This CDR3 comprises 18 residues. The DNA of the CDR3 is TGTGCCATCAGTGAGTCAATTTTAGGGAGTCCACCATACTACGAGCAGTACTTC. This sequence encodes CAISESILGSPPYYEQYF.

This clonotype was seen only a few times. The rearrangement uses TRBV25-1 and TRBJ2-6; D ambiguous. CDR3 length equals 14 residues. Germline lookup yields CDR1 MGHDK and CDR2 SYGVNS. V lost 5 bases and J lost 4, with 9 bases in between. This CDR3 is CASSKTTGANVLTF. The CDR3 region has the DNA TGTGCCAGCAGTAAAACAACCGGGGCCAACGTCCTGACTTTC.

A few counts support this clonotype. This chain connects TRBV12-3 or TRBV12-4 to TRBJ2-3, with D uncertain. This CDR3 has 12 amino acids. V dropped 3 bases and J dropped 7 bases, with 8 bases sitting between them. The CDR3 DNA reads TGTGCCAGCAGTTTGTTGAGAAATACGCAGTATTTT. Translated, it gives CASSLLRNTQYF.

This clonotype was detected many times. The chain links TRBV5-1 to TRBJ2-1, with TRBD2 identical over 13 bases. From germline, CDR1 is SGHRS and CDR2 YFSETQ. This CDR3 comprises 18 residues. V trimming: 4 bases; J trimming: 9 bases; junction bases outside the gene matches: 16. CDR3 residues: CASSPGGLAGIGLGEQFF. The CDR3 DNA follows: TGCGCCAGCAGCCCGGGGGGACTAGCGGGAATCGGTTTAGGTGAGCAGTTCTTC.

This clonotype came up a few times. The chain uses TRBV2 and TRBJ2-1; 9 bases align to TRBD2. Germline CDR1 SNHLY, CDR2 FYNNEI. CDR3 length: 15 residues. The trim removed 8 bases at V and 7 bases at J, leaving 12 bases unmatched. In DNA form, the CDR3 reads TGTGCCAGCGGACGTAGCGGGGGAGAAACTAATGAGCAGTTCTTC. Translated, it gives CASGRSGGETNEQFF.

Written as DNA, the CDR3 is TGTGCCAGCAGCTTTAAGCCGGCTAGCGAGAGGGGGGTCAATGAGCAGTTCTTC. Translation gives CASSFKPASERGVNEQFF. The rearrangement joins TRBV5-5 to TRBJ2-1, with D perhaps assigned TRBD1 or TRBD2 (6 bases each). The germline gives CDR1 SGHKS, CDR2 YYEKEE (reference sequence). The CDR3 is 18 amino acids. The V and J ends lost 2 bases and 6 bases respectively, with 24 bases between them.